This record looks at one T cell receptor beta chain sequence and its context. The antigen is not known. The data belong to a study of cytomegalovirus exposure and HLA in healthy donors. Regarding the study as a whole: DRB1 showed the most TCR associations and HLA-C the fewest in a later analysis, as rates varied by HLA locus.

The PCR used 60 Vbeta and 13 Jbeta primers. Some clones are missing from TCRdb's copy, which holds only in-frame ones; the method was immunoSEQ multiplex PCR. The table shows 130,000 to 150,000 clones, with about 80% occurring only once. Sequencing was performed on PBMCs. The origin of this receptor is a woman in her 30s in good health and CMV-seronegative.

In DNA, the CDR3 is TGTGCCAGCAGTAGGGAGAGGAGCTCTGGAAACACCATATATTTT. This codes for CASSRERSSGNTIYF. V usage is TRBV27 and J usage is TRBJ1-3; D not certain. CDR3 size: 15 residues. V was cut by 5 bases and J by 0 bases, with 11 bases left in between. From germline, CDR1 is MNHEY and CDR2 SMNVEV (reference sequence).